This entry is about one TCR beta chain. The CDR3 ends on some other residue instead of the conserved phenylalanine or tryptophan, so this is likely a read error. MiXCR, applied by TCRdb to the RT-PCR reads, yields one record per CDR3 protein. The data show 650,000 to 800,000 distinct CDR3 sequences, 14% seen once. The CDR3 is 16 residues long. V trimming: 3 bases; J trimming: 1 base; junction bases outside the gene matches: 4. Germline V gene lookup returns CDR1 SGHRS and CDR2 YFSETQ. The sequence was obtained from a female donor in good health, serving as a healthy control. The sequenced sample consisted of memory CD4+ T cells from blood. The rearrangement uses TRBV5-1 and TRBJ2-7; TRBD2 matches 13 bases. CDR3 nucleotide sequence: TGCGCCAGCAGCTCCGGACTAGCGGGAGTTTCCTACGAGCAGTACTTA. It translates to CASSSGLAGVSYEQYL.